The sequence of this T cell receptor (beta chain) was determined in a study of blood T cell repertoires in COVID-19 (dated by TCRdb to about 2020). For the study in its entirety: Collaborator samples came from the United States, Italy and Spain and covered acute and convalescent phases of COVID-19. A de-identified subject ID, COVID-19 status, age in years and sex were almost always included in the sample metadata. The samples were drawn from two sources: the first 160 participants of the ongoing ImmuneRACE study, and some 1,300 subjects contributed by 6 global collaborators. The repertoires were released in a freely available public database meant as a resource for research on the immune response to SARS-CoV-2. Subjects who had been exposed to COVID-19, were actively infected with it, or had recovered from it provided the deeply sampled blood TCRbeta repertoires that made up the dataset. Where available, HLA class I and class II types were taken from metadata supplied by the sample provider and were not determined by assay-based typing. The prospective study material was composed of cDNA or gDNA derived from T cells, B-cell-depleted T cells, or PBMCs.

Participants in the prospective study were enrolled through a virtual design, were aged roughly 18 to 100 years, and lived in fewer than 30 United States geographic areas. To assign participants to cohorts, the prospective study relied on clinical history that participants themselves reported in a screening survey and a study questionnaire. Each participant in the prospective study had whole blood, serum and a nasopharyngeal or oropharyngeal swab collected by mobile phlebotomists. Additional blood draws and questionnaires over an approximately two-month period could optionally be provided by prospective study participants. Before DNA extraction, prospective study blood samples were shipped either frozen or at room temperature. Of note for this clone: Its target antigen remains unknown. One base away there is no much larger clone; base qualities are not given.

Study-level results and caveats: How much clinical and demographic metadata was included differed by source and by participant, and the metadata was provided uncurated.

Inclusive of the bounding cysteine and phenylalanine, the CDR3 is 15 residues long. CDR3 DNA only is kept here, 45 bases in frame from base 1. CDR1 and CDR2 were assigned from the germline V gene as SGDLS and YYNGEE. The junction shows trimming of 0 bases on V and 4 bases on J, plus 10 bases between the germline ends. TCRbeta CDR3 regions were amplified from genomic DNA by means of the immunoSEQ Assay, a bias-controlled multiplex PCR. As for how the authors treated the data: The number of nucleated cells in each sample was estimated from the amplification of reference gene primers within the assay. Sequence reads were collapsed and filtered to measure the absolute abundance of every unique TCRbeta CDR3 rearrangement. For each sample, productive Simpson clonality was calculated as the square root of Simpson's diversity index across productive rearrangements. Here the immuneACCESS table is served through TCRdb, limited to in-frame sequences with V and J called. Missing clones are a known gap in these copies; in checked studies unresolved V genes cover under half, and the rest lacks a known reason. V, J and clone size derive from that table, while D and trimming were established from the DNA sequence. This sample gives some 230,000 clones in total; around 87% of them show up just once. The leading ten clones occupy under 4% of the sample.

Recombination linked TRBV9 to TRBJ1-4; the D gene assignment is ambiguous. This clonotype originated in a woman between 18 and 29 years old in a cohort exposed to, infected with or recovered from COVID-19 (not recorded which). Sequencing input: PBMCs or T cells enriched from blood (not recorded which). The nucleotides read TGTGCCAGCAGCGTAGTCGGGGAGGGTAATGAAAAACTGTTTTTT. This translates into CASSVVGEGNEKLFF.